Listed below are T cell receptor beta chains from one sample, sequenced in a study of cytomegalovirus exposure and HLA in healthy donors. The protocol was immunoSEQ multiplex PCR, while the TCRdb copy is restricted to in-frame clones and leaves out a portion. The table lists roughly 280,000 clones, about 86% of them singletons. The specimen sequenced was PBMCs. These receptors all come from a woman between 18 and 29 years old in good health and CMV-seronegative. Both conserved end residues are part of each CDR3. The D gene is left open where the match is weak. Clone size is given for some rows only: seen once, a few or many times, or a class if the clone is expanded.

TRBD2	15	-	TRBJ2-7	TRBV18	TGTGCCAGCTCACCTGTAGCGGGGGGACACTACGAGCAGTACTTC	CASSPVAGGHYEQYF
-	15	-	TRBJ1-2	TRBV12-5	TGTGCTAGTGGTTTGAGCTCGGACAGTAACTATGGCTACACCTTC	CASGLSSDSNYGYTF
-	18	-	TRBJ2-6	TRBV28	TGTGCCAGCAGTTTATTGGGGGCTTCGTTCTCTGGGGCCAACGTCCTGACTTTC	CASSLLGASFSGANVLTF
-	16	-	TRBJ1-1	TRBV18	TGTGCCAGCTCAAACTTGGAGGTGGCTTTGAACACTGAAGCTTTCTTT	CASSNLEVALNTEAFF
-	15	-	TRBJ1-1	TRBV30	TGTGCCTGGAGCCGGACAGCAAACCTGAACACTGAAGCTTTCTTT	CAWSRTANLNTEAFF
TRBD1	15	-	TRBJ2-5	TRBV18	TGTGCCAGCTCACTGGGGACAGGGTCCGGGAAGACCCAGTACTTC	CASSLGTGSGKTQYF
TRBD1	14	-	TRBJ1-5	TRBV7-6	TGTGCCAGCAGCTTAACAGGGGGCTATCAGCCCCAGCATTTT	CASSLTGGYQPQHF
-	11	many	TRBJ1-1	TRBV28	TGTGCCAGCAGTTCCAGGGATAGAGCTTTCTTT	CASSSRDRAFF
TRBD1	15	-	TRBJ2-5	TRBV7-2	TGTGCCAGCAGCGCCTGGACAGGGGAGAAAGAGACCCAGTACTTC	CASSAWTGEKETQYF
TRBD2	15	few	TRBJ2-7	TRBV15	TGTGCCACCAGCAGAGGAACTAGCGGGGCCTACGAGCAGTACTTC	CATSRGTSGAYEQYF
TRBD2	14	-	TRBJ2-1	TRBV9	TGTGCCAGCAGCCTCTACGGGGGGGATAATGAGCAGTTCTTC	CASSLYGGDNEQFF
TRBD1	15	-	TRBJ2-1	TRBV7-6	TGTGCCAGCAGCTTGACGGGACAGGGGTATGGTGAGCAGTTCTTC	CASSLTGQGYGEQFF
TRBD1	14	few	TRBJ1-6	TRBV19	TGTGCCAGTAGCTCCGGGACAGGGGTTTCACCCCTCCACTTT	CASSSGTGVSPLHF
TRBD1	13	once	TRBJ1-2	TRBV5-1	TGCGCCAGCAGCTTACAGGGGGGAGATGGCTACACCTTC	CASSLQGGDGYTF
TRBD1	12	few	TRBJ1-2	TRBV28	TGTGCCAGCAGTGCGGACAGGGATGGCTACACCTTC	CASSADRDGYTF